A selection of T cell receptor beta chains follows, all from one sample in a study of T-cell reconstitution after alpha-beta-depleted transplantation in children. Each CDR3 protein is one row after TCRdb ran MiXCR on the PCR reads. The sample has 490,000 or so distinct CDR3 sequences; around 12% are singletons. Material: PBMCs from the stem cell graft donor, obtained from the stem cell graft. The receptor source for this set is a human donor who donated a stem cell graft to a child with combined immunodeficiency. The CDR3 runs from the conserved cysteine through the conserved F or W. D genes are given only for firm matches. Size tells how often a clone was seen (once, few, many) or the class of an expanded clone, and some rows leave it out.

J gene: TRBJ2-3; V gene: TRBV12-3/TRBV12-4; clone size: .; D gene: .; CDR3 DNA: TGTGCCAGCAATTCTTTAGATGGGGGGCCAGATACGCAGTATTTT; CDR3 protein: CASNSLDGGPDTQYF
J gene: TRBJ1-2; V gene: TRBV7-2; clone size: few; D gene: .; CDR3 DNA: TGTGCCAGCAGCCCAGCCAGGGGCGGCTATGGCTACACCTTC; CDR3 protein: CASSPARGGYGYTF
J gene: TRBJ1-6; V gene: TRBV11-2; clone size: .; D gene: .; CDR3 DNA: TGTGCCAGCAGCTTAGAGCGGGTGAAGGGGTCACCCCTCCACTTT; CDR3 protein: CASSLERVKGSPLHF
J gene: TRBJ2-3; V gene: TRBV12-3/TRBV12-4; clone size: .; D gene: .; CDR3 DNA: TGTGCCAGCAGTGCTGGGGGAACGCCCGATACGCAGTATTTT; CDR3 protein: CASSAGGTPDTQYF
J gene: TRBJ2-1; V gene: TRBV4-1; clone size: many; D gene: .; CDR3 DNA: TGCGCCAGCAGCCAAGATGTCAGCTACAATGAGCAGTTCTTC; CDR3 protein: CASSQDVSYNEQFF
J gene: TRBJ1-4; V gene: TRBV6-1; clone size: .; D gene: .; CDR3 DNA: TGTGCCAGCAGTGAATTATGGGGCTACCCAACTAATGAAAAACTGTTTTTT; CDR3 protein: CASSELWGYPTNEKLFF
J gene: TRBJ2-1; V gene: TRBV6-1; clone size: few; D gene: TRBD2; CDR3 DNA: TGTGCCAGCAGTCGACCGACTAGCCACAATGAGCAGTTCTTC; CDR3 protein: CASSRPTSHNEQFF
J gene: TRBJ2-5; V gene: TRBV19; clone size: many; D gene: .; CDR3 DNA: TGTGCCAGTAGTATAGATGGGGAAGGAGGGGAGACCCAGTACTTC; CDR3 protein: CASSIDGEGGETQYF
J gene: TRBJ2-1; V gene: TRBV4-2; clone size: many; D gene: TRBD2; CDR3 DNA: TGTGCCAGCAGCCAAGATGCCGGGACTAGTAATGAGCAGTTCTTC; CDR3 protein: CASSQDAGTSNEQFF
J gene: TRBJ1-1; V gene: TRBV29-1; clone size: .; D gene: TRBD1; CDR3 DNA: TGCAGCGGAAGATCCGGGACAGGGGGCTTTGAAGCTTTCTTT; CDR3 protein: CSGRSGTGGFEAFF
J gene: TRBJ2-5; V gene: TRBV28; clone size: few; D gene: TRBD1; CDR3 DNA: TGTGCCAGCAGTTTTCTAGGCCGGGACAGTACTCAAGAGACCCAGTACTTC; CDR3 protein: CASSFLGRDSTQETQYF
J gene: TRBJ1-2; V gene: TRBV10-3; clone size: few; D gene: .; CDR3 DNA: TGTGCCATCAGGGCCCCGAGGGAATACGACTATGGCTACACCTTC; CDR3 protein: CAIRAPREYDYGYTF
J gene: TRBJ2-7; V gene: TRBV20-1; clone size: many; D gene: TRBD2; CDR3 DNA: TGCAGTGCTAGAATTAGCGGGGGGAAGGAGTACTTC; CDR3 protein: CSARISGGKEYF
J gene: TRBJ2-4; V gene: TRBV6-2/TRBV6-3; clone size: .; D gene: .; CDR3 DNA: TGTGCCAGCAGTTACTCGATGGGACAACTAGCCAAAAACATTCAGTACTTC; CDR3 protein: CASSYSMGQLAKNIQYF
J gene: TRBJ1-5; V gene: TRBV20-1; clone size: .; D gene: .; CDR3 DNA: TGCAGTGCCAGGAACCGGGGGAATCAGCCCCAGCATTTT; CDR3 protein: CSARNRGNQPQHF
J gene: TRBJ1-1; V gene: TRBV20-1; clone size: few; D gene: .; CDR3 DNA: TGCAGTGCTAGAGATCGGGGCGCCAGGGCAAACACTGAAGCTTTCTTT; CDR3 protein: CSARDRGARANTEAFF
J gene: TRBJ2-7; V gene: TRBV7-4; clone size: few; D gene: TRBD2; CDR3 DNA: TGTGCCAGCAGCTGGGGGACTAGCGGGACTGAGCAGTACTTC; CDR3 protein: CASSWGTSGTEQYF
J gene: TRBJ2-6; V gene: TRBV10-3; clone size: many; D gene: .; CDR3 DNA: TGTGCCATCAGTGGAGAGTCTGGGGCCAACGTCCTGACTTTC; CDR3 protein: CAISGESGANVLTF
J gene: TRBJ2-7; V gene: TRBV6-2/TRBV6-3; clone size: many; D gene: TRBD1; CDR3 DNA: TGTGCCAGCAGTTACACCGGGACAGCCTACGAGCAGTACTTC; CDR3 protein: CASSYTGTAYEQYF
J gene: TRBJ2-1; V gene: TRBV20-1; clone size: many; D gene: .; CDR3 DNA: TGCAGTGCTAGAGACGGGGAGTACTCCTACAATGAGCAGTTCTTC; CDR3 protein: CSARDGEYSYNEQFF
J gene: TRBJ2-5; V gene: TRBV29-1; clone size: .; D gene: .; CDR3 DNA: TGCAGCGTTCAGGGATTCGTCGAGACCCAGTACTTC; CDR3 protein: CSVQGFVETQYF
J gene: TRBJ2-2; V gene: TRBV20-1; clone size: many; D gene: .; CDR3 DNA: TGCAGTGCTTATCCCGACAGGCGAGCGAACACCGGGGAGCTGTTTTTT; CDR3 protein: CSAYPDRRANTGELFF
J gene: TRBJ2-2; V gene: TRBV6-2/TRBV6-3; clone size: few; D gene: .; CDR3 DNA: TGTGCCAGCAGTTACTTCACTACCGGGGAGCTGTTTTTT; CDR3 protein: CASSYFTTGELFF
J gene: TRBJ2-2; V gene: TRBV28; clone size: .; D gene: .; CDR3 DNA: TGTGCCAGCAGCTCCTCGGGGGCGAGCACCGGGGAGCTGTTTTTT; CDR3 protein: CASSSSGASTGELFF
J gene: TRBJ2-1; V gene: TRBV2; clone size: .; D gene: .; CDR3 DNA: TGTGCCAGCACCACCGCGAGCTCCTACAATGAGCAGTTCTTC; CDR3 protein: CASTTASSYNEQFF
J gene: TRBJ2-7; V gene: TRBV30; clone size: .; D gene: .; CDR3 DNA: TGTGCCTGGAGTGATAGCAGGCAGACCTACGAGCAGTACTTC; CDR3 protein: CAWSDSRQTYEQYF
J gene: TRBJ2-7; V gene: TRBV7-2; clone size: .; D gene: .; CDR3 DNA: TGTGCCAGCAGCTTAGCGGGACCTCCTGGCTACGAGCAGTACTTC; CDR3 protein: CASSLAGPPGYEQYF
J gene: TRBJ2-3; V gene: TRBV20-1; clone size: few; D gene: .; CDR3 DNA: TGCAGTGCTAGAGTGACAGATACGCAGTATTTT; CDR3 protein: CSARVTDTQYF
J gene: TRBJ1-2; V gene: TRBV7-9; clone size: .; D gene: TRBD1; CDR3 DNA: TGTGCCAACAGCCCCGGGACAGGGAGGTATGGCTACACCTTC; CDR3 protein: CANSPGTGRYGYTF
J gene: TRBJ2-1; V gene: TRBV5-1; clone size: .; D gene: .; CDR3 DNA: TGCGCCAGCCACGGGACTCCCAATGAGCAGTTCTTC; CDR3 protein: CASHGTPNEQFF
J gene: TRBJ1-1; V gene: TRBV3-1; clone size: .; D gene: .; CDR3 DNA: TGTGCCAGCAGCCAGTTTGTCCGGGAGAGATTGGACACTGAAGCTTTCTTT; CDR3 protein: CASSQFVRERLDTEAFF
J gene: TRBJ2-1; V gene: TRBV20-1; clone size: few; D gene: TRBD1; CDR3 DNA: TGCAGTGCTAGAAGGGTTCGGACAGGGAAGATCAATGAGCAGTTCTTC; CDR3 protein: CSARRVRTGKINEQFF
J gene: TRBJ1-2; V gene: TRBV30; clone size: many; D gene: .; CDR3 DNA: TGTGCCTGGAGTGTACGGGGCGGCTACACCTTC; CDR3 protein: CAWSVRGGYTF
J gene: TRBJ1-3; V gene: TRBV28; clone size: few; D gene: .; CDR3 DNA: TGTGCCAGCAGTTTTGAGGGGCCTGGAAACACCATATATTTT; CDR3 protein: CASSFEGPGNTIYF
J gene: TRBJ2-7; V gene: TRBV12-3/TRBV12-4; clone size: .; D gene: .; CDR3 DNA: TGTGCCAGCAGTTTAATGGGCAGTTGGCCCCTAACAAACTACGAGCAGTACTTC; CDR3 protein: CASSLMGSWPLTNYEQYF
J gene: TRBJ2-7; V gene: TRBV12-3/TRBV12-4; clone size: many; D gene: TRBD1; CDR3 DNA: TGTGCCAGCAGTCTCCGGGACAGGGGTACCTACGAGCAGTACTTC; CDR3 protein: CASSLRDRGTYEQYF
J gene: TRBJ1-5; V gene: TRBV20-1; clone size: many; D gene: .; CDR3 DNA: TGCAGTGCGGCACAGGGATCCAATCAGCCCCAGCATTTT; CDR3 protein: CSAAQGSNQPQHF